This T cell receptor (beta chain) was found in a study of OX40 agonist ivuxolimab in advanced cancers. Study summary: Averaging roughly 60 years in age, with a range of roughly 23 to 80, the cohort was about 85% male. Broader study findings: Dose levels from 0.1 to 3.0 mg/kg saw CD4+ and CD8+ blood T cells expand clonally by week 6.

Data came from immunoSEQ multiplex PCR; TCRdb stores just in-frame clones and leaves some out. Of about 60,000 clones in the sample, 75% to 90% were seen once. In regard to this clone: Its antigen is unknown.

The source is an adult with an advanced solid tumor such as melanoma, head and neck, liver or kidney cancer. The sequencing here drew on CD4+ or CD8+ T cells sorted from blood, taken in a trial of the OX40 agonist ivuxolimab.

The CDR3 is CASSEPSHGLAQETQYF. The CDR3, as DNA: TGTGCCAGCAGTGAACCCTCACATGGACTAGCCCAAGAGACCCAGTACTTC. The chain is built from TRBV25-1 and TRBJ2-5; 8 nucleotides align to TRBD2. The CDR3 spans 17 residues. The junction had 9 bases not matched to a gene; V was cut back by 2 bases and J by 1 base. In germline, CDR1 is MGHDK, CDR2 SYGVNS.